Each of the 30 T cell receptor beta chains below was sequenced from the same sample in a study of T cells after yellow fever vaccination. TCRdb independently ran MiXCR on the 5' RACE reads; one entry per CDR3 protein. The repertoire has about 550,000 distinct CDR3 sequences, 15% to 20% of them found once; the top ten carry around 15%. The starting material was PBMCs, obtained 15 days after the yellow fever booster vaccination. These receptors came from a man younger than 45 who received the YFV17D yellow fever vaccine.

V and J are TRBV18 and TRBJ2-6; 8 bases are shared with TRBD2. The trim removed 3 bases at V and 0 bases at J, leaving 4 bases unmatched. Looked up from germline, CDR1 is KGHSH and CDR2 is LQKENI. The CDR3 has 17 residues. The CDR3, as DNA: TGTGCCAGCTCACCCCGGGGGGGGCCCTCTGGGGCCAACGTCCTGACTTTC. This encodes CASSPRGGPSGANVLTF.

The rearrangement joins TRBV11-2 to TRBJ2-1, with 16 bases aligning to TRBD2. The CDR3 consists of 18 residues. Germline V gene sequence: CDR1 SGHAT, CDR2 FQNNGV. Trimming removed 3 bases from V and 1 base from J; junction bases left unmatched: 3. The CDR3 protein is CASSLPGLAGGSYNEQFF. The CDR3 DNA reads as TGTGCCAGCAGCTTGCCGGGACTAGCGGGAGGGTCCTACAATGAGCAGTTCTTC.

The V call is TRBV7-9, the J call TRBJ2-7; 12 positions agree with TRBD1. The V gene's germline CDR1 is SEHNR and CDR2 FQNEAQ (reference sequence). V gave up 5 bases and J gave up 6 bases; unmatched junction bases: 5. The length of the CDR3 is 14 residues. In DNA, the CDR3 is TGTGCCAGCAGCCACCGGGACAGGGGGCGCGAGCAGTACTTC. Protein: CASSHRDRGREQYF.

There are a few counts of this clonotype. V is TRBV9 and J is TRBJ1-1; weak D call: TRBD1 (5 bases). The CDR3 has 14 amino acids. V was pared by 3 bases and J by 2 bases, with 11 bases between. Germline CDR1 SGDLS, CDR2 YYNGEE. The CDR3 loop is CASSALRGNTEAFF. CDR3 DNA: TGTGCCAGCAGCGCCTTGAGGGGCAACACTGAAGCTTTCTTT.

This clonotype came up a few times. This chain uses TRBV3-1 with TRBJ2-1; D possibly uses TRBD1 or TRBD2 (6 bases each). Trimming pared 3 bases from V and 5 bases from J, leaving 8 bases between. The CDR3 has 13 residues. Germline-derived CDR1 and CDR2 are LGHDT and YNNKEL (reference sequence). The CDR3 DNA sequence: TGTGCCAGCAGCCAGGGGGGCCACAATGAGCAGTTCTTC. As protein: CASSQGGHNEQFF.

CDR3 in amino acids: CSDQTGAHEQFF. DNA of the CDR3: TGCAGCGACCAAACAGGGGCCCATGAGCAGTTCTTC. This chain uses TRBV29-1 with TRBJ2-1; TRBD1 matches at 7 bases. From germline, CDR1 is SQVTM and CDR2 ANQGSEA. The CDR3 loop spans 12 amino acids. J was trimmed by 8 bases and V by 7 bases; bases with no gene match: 8.

CDR3 nucleotides: TGCGCCAGCAGCCTGGGGGTCCATGGGACCCAGTACTTC. Translation gives CASSLGVHGTQYF. J is TRBJ2-5 and V is TRBV4-3, with D perhaps matching TRBD1 or TRBD2 (5 bases each). With 4 bases removed from V and 7 bases from J, the gap between germline ends came to 13 bases. The CDR3 length is 13 residues. Germline CDR1 is LGHNA and CDR2 is YSLEER.

V and J are TRBV11-2 and TRBJ2-2, with TRBD2 as a possible D gene (5 bases). CDR3 size: 14 residues. The germline V gene encodes CDR1 SGHAT and CDR2 FQNNGV. V gave up 5 bases and J gave up 5 bases, with 12 bases separating them. The CDR3 here is CASSRPRTTGELFF. Here the CDR3 DNA reads TGTGCCAGCAGCCGTCCGCGGACTACCGGGGAGCTGTTTTTT.

The chain couples TRBV12-3 or TRBV12-4 to TRBJ2-7, with 7 bases lining up with TRBD2. CDR3 size: 15 residues. V dropped 1 base and J dropped 5; count of bases not matched to a gene: 8. CDR3 residues: CASSLGGGSFHEQYF. Written as DNA, the CDR3 is TGTGCCAGCAGTTTAGGCGGCGGGAGTTTTCACGAGCAGTACTTC.

This sequence joins TRBV29-1 and TRBJ2-5; D is unresolved. Germline lookup yields CDR1 SQVTM and CDR2 ANQGSEA. Trimming cost V 4 bases and J 4 bases, with 13 bases left between them. The CDR3 runs 13 residues. This CDR3 reads CSVGAGSVETQYF. CDR3 nucleotides: TGCAGCGTTGGGGCCGGATCAGTAGAGACCCAGTACTTC.

This clonotype was recorded at least ten times. V gene TRBV5-1 combines with J gene TRBJ1-5; no reliable D call. This CDR3 comprises 14 residues. Germline CDR1 SGHRS, CDR2 YFSETQ. V was pared by 2 bases and J by 10 bases, with 16 bases between. CDR3 bases: TGCGCCAGCAGCTTTGGCGGCACGATCGATCCCCAGCATTTT. Its protein product is CASSFGGTIDPQHF.

Only a few counts were recorded for this clonotype. The V call is TRBV29-1, the J call TRBJ1-1, with TRBD1 as a possible D gene (5 bases). The CDR3 is made up of 13 amino acids. Deletions cut 3 bases from V and 4 bases from J, with 12 bases between. CDR1 SQVTM and CDR2 ANQGSEA come from the germline V gene. For the CDR3, the DNA is TGCAGCGTTGAGCAAGGGGTTGGCACTGAAGCTTTCTTT. Translating gives CSVEQGVGTEAFF. The full variable domain, its missing parts supplied by reference TRBV29-1 and TRBJ1-1, is SAVISQKPSRDICQRGTSLTIQCQVDSQVTMMFWYRQQPGQSLTLIATANQGSEATYESGFVIDKFPISRPNLTFSTLTVSNMSPEDSSIYLCSVEQGVGTEAFFGQGTRLTVV.

This chain uses TRBV7-8 with TRBJ1-2, with 7 bases fitting TRBD1. Germline CDR1 and CDR2: SGHVS and FQNEAQ. Trimming took 5 bases from V and 3 from J; bases not matched to a gene: 6. This CDR3 contains 14 residues. CDR3 bases: TGTGCCAGCAGCGACAGGGACAGTTACTATGGCTACACCTTC. This codes for CASSDRDSYYGYTF. Using reference TRBV7-8 and TRBJ1-2 for the parts outside the CDR3, the full variable domain is GAGVSQSPRYKVAKRGQDVALRCDPISGHVSLFWYQQALGQGPEFLTYFQNEAQLDKSGLPSDRFFAERPEGSVSTLKIQRTQQEDSAVYLCASSDRDSYYGYTFGSGTRLTVV.

V is TRBV2 and J is TRBJ2-4; D assignment may be TRBD1 or TRBD2 (5 bases each). The CDR3 extends over 15 amino acids. Trimming cost V 1 base and J 7 bases, with 14 bases left between them. In germline, CDR1 is SNHLY, CDR2 FYNNEI. CDR3 coding DNA: TGTGCCAGCAGTGAAGATTCCCGGGGCGTGAACATTCAGTACTTC. Its protein is CASSEDSRGVNIQYF.

The chain recombines TRBV9 with TRBJ2-7; either TRBD1 or TRBD2 may supply D (5 bases each). There are 16 residues in the CDR3. CDR1 and CDR2 from the germline V gene are SGDLS and YYNGEE. V was pared by 4 bases and J by 3 bases, with 20 bases between. The CDR3 region has the DNA TGTGCCAGCAGCCCGCACGGCTATAGGGGAGTCTACGAGCAGTACTTC. It yields the protein CASSPHGYRGVYEQYF.

The sample holds a few counts of this clonotype. This chain joins TRBV7-2 and TRBJ2-7, with TRBD2 as a possible D gene (5 bases). Germline CDR1 is SGHTA and CDR2 is FQGNSA. With 3 bases removed from V and 2 bases from J, the gap between germline ends came to 11 bases. This CDR3 comprises 14 residues. CDR3 sequence (DNA): TGTGCCAGCAGCTTGAGTAGCGCAACCTACGAGCAGTACTTC. This gives the protein CASSLSSATYEQYF. The variable domain in full, completed from reference TRBV7-2 and TRBJ2-7, reads GAGVSQSPSNKVTEKGKDVELRCDPISGHTALYWYRQSLGQGLEFLIYFQGNSAPDKSGLPSDRFSAERTGGSVSTLTIQRTQQEDSAVYLCASSLSSATYEQYFGPGTRLTVT.

The chain couples TRBV7-9 to TRBJ1-4; D is undetermined. V was clipped by 2 bases and J by 5 bases, with 9 bases between them. Germline values: CDR1 SEHNR, CDR2 FQNEAQ (reference sequence). This CDR3 contains 14 residues. CDR3 DNA: TGTGCCAGCAGCTTATATGCAGAGAATGAAAAACTGTTTTTT. Translated: CASSLYAENEKLFF. The whole variable domain, remainder taken from reference TRBV7-9 and TRBJ1-4, is DTGVSQNPRHKITKRGQNVTFRCDPISEHNRLYWYRQTLGQGPEFLTYFQNEAQLEKSRLLSDRFSAERPKGSFSTLEIQRTEQGDSAMYLCASSLYAENEKLFFGSGTQLSVL.

The sample holds a few counts of this clonotype. This chain uses TRBV12-3 or TRBV12-4 with TRBJ1-5, with a weak D call TRBD1 (6 bases). V gave up 4 bases and J gave up 5 bases, with 15 bases separating them. This CDR3 has 15 residues. The CDR3 DNA reads TGTGCCAGCAGTTCCCCGGCAGGGGACCATCAGCCCCAGCATTTT. It translates to CASSSPAGDHQPQHF.

This chain uses TRBV20-1 with TRBJ1-5; weak D call: TRBD1 (6 bases). The ends were cut back, 5 bases at V and 7 bases at J, with 12 bases in the middle. Per the germline V gene, CDR1 is DFQATT and CDR2 is SNEGSKA (reference sequence). The CDR3 totals 12 residues. As DNA, the CDR3 is TGCAGTGCTCTACAGGGTCGGCAGCCCCAGCATTTT. It specifies CSALQGRQPQHF.

This clonotype was observed a handful of times. The chain carries TRBV29-1 and TRBJ2-3; weak D call: TRBD2 (5 bases). The CDR3 spans 13 residues. V dropped 4 bases and J dropped 2 bases, with 10 bases sitting between them. Germline lookup yields CDR1 SQVTM and CDR2 ANQGSEA. The CDR3 reads CSVGRDFTDTQYF. Written as DNA, the CDR3 is TGCAGCGTTGGACGGGATTTCACAGATACGCAGTATTTT.

This clonotype turned up a few times. This chain joins TRBV19 and TRBJ2-5; 7 bases align to TRBD1. The V segment lost 10 bases and the J segment 4 bases; nucleotides outside the gene matches: 9. Per the germline V gene, CDR1 is LNHDA and CDR2 is SQIVND (reference sequence). The CDR3 is made up of 13 amino acids. Here the CDR3 reads CATQTGLGETQYF. The CDR3 DNA is TGTGCCACCCAGACAGGGTTGGGAGAGACCCAGTACTTC.

The table lists this clonotype with a few counts. The rearrangement uses TRBV13 and TRBJ2-7, with D perhaps matching TRBD2 (6 bases). CDR3 length: 15 residues. CDR1 and CDR2 from the germline V gene are PRHDT and FYEKMQ (reference sequence). With 3 bases removed from V and 6 bases from J, the gap between germline ends came to 18 bases. CDR3 sequence (DNA): TGTGCCAGCAGCTTGGAGGTCGGTCAGGGAGGCGAGCAGTACTTC. Its translation: CASSLEVGQGGEQYF. Together with reference TRBV13 and TRBJ2-7, the CDR3 gives the full variable domain: AAGVIQSPRHLIKEKRETATLKCYPIPRHDTVYWYQQGPGQDPQFLISFYEKMQSDKGSIPDRFSAQQFSDYHSELNMSSLELGDSALYFCASSLEVGQGGEQYFGPGTRLTVT.

Only a few counts were recorded for this clonotype. DNA for the CDR3: TGCGCCAGCAGCCAACCAGCGGAGGGGGAGACCCAGTACTTC. Its protein product is CASSQPAEGETQYF. The V call is TRBV4-3, the J call TRBJ2-5, with D possibly being TRBD2 (6 bases). Trimming took off 2 bases at V and 5 bases at J, with 12 bases between the two ends. Germline assignment: CDR1 LGHNA and CDR2 YSLEER. The CDR3 is 14 residues long.

This clonotype turned up a few times. The gene calls are TRBV29-1 and TRBJ2-7; D possibly corresponds to TRBD1 (5 bases). Trimming removed 6 bases at V and 0 bases at J, with 12 bases between. This CDR3 spans 13 amino acids. CDR1 and CDR2 from the germline V gene are SQVTM and ANQGSEA. The CDR3 reads CSVARGSSYEQYF. CDR3 bases: TGCAGCGTGGCAAGGGGATCCTCCTACGAGCAGTACTTC.

The J gene is TRBJ2-7, the V gene TRBV3-1; 11 nucleotides match TRBD1. Germline V lookup: CDR1 LGHDT, CDR2 YNNKEL (reference sequence). Losses at the gene ends were 0 bases for V and 3 bases for J; bases not matched to a gene: 4. This CDR3 is 16 amino acids long. CDR3 sequence: CASSQDGGTGGYEQYF. The CDR3 nucleotides read TGTGCCAGCAGCCAAGATGGGGGGACAGGGGGCTACGAGCAGTACTTC.

This clonotype came up a few times. The chain is built from TRBV6-2 or TRBV6-3 and TRBJ2-3, with TRBD1 as a possible D gene (6 bases). Germline V lookup: CDR1 MNHEY, CDR2 SVGEGT. The CDR3 totals 12 residues. The V gene lost 11 bases and the J gene lost 4 bases, with 13 bases spanning the gap. The CDR3 bases are TGTGCCGGGGGCCTGACGGCAGATACGCAGTATTTT. This codes for CAGGLTADTQYF.

The V and J genes are TRBV3-1 and TRBJ2-3; TRBD2 might be the D (5 bases). Germline V gene data show CDR1 as LGHDT and CDR2 as YNNKEL (reference sequence). The CDR3 loop spans 13 amino acids. V was cut by 4 bases and J by 5 bases, with 10 bases left in between. The CDR3 loop reads CASSPFSEDTQYF. The CDR3 DNA follows: TGTGCCAGCAGCCCTTTTAGCGAAGATACGCAGTATTTT.

The rearrangement links TRBV20-1 to TRBJ2-6; a weak D match, TRBD1 (5 bases). The CDR3 loop spans 15 amino acids. Germline lookup yields CDR1 DFQATT and CDR2 SNEGSKA (reference sequence). V was clipped by 0 bases and J by 4 bases, with 10 bases between them. As DNA, the CDR3 is TGCAGTGCTAGAGAAGGGGTTGGCGGGGCCAACGTCCTGACTTTC. It specifies CSAREGVGGANVLTF.

V is TRBV15 and J is TRBJ2-2; D remains unclear. Germline assignment: CDR1 LNHNV and CDR2 YYDKDF (reference sequence). V was shortened by 8 bases and J by 2 bases, with 12 bases between the two germline ends. The CDR3 is 14 amino acids. CDR3 in DNA: TGTGCCACCGGGGTAGGCAGAAACACCGGGGAGCTGTTTTTT. This codes for CATGVGRNTGELFF.

This clonotype has a handful of counts. The chain combines TRBV6-1 with TRBJ2-5; D is perhaps TRBD1 (5 bases). With 7 bases removed from V and 4 bases from J, the gap between germline ends came to 13 bases. CDR1 is MNHNS, CDR2 SASEGT, per germline. The CDR3 is 13 residues long. CDR3 loop: CASTRTNRETQYF. For the CDR3, the DNA is TGTGCCAGCACCAGGACAAATCGAGAGACCCAGTACTTC.